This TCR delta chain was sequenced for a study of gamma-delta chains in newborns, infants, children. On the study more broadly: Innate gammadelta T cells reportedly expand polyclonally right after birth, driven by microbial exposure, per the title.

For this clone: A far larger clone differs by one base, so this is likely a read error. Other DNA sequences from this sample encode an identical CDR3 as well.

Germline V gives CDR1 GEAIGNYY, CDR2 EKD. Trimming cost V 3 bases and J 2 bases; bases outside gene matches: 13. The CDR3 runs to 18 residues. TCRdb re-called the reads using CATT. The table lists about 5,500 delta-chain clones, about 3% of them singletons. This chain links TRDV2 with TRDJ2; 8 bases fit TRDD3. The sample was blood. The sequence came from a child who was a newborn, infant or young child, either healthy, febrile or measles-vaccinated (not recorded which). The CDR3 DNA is TGTGCCTGTGACCCTCGGTACTGGGGGTCAGCCTTGACAGCACAACTCTTCTTT. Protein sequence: CACDPRYWGSALTAQLFF.